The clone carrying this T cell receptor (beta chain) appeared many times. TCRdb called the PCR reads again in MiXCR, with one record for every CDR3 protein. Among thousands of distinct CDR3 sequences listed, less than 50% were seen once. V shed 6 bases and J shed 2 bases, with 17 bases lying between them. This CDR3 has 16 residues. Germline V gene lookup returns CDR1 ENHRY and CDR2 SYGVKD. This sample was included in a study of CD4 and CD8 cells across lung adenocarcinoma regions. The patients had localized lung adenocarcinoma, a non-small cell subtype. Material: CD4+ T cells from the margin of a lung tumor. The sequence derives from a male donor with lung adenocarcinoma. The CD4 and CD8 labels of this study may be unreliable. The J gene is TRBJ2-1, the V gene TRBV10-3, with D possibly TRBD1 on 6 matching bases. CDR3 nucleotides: TGTGCCATCAGAGAGAATACAGGGAGAACCTACAATGAGCAGTTCTTC. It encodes CAIRENTGRTYNEQFF.